The rows below give T cell receptor beta chains drawn from one sample of a study of blood T cell repertoires in COVID-19. Produced via immunoSEQ multiplex PCR; TCRdb's table is partial and in-frame only. The sample has about 23,000 clones, around 79% seen once; the top ten hold about 6.5%. The specimen was peripheral blood. The receptors shown here come from a man aged 50 to 59 with COVID-19, enrolled during active disease. Both conserved end residues are part of each CDR3. The order of the fields is V gene, J gene, clone size, D gene, CDR3 protein, CDR3 DNA. D genes are given only for firm matches. Where a row states a size, it is once, few, many or the class of an expanded clone; other rows omit it.

v_gene: TRBV28
j_gene: TRBJ1-4
abundance: few
d_gene: .
CDR3aa: CASSYSLNEKLFF
CDR3nt: TGTGCCAGCAGTTACAGCCTTAATGAAAAACTGTTTTTT

v_gene: TRBV12-3/TRBV12-4
j_gene: TRBJ1-5
abundance: .
d_gene: .
CDR3aa: CASSPSRGQPQHF
CDR3nt: TGTGCCAGCAGTCCTAGCCGGGGTCAGCCCCAGCATTTT

v_gene: TRBV9
j_gene: TRBJ2-1
abundance: .
d_gene: .
CDR3aa: CASSADYLQFF
CDR3nt: TGTGCCAGCAGCGCCGATTACTTGCAGTTCTTC

v_gene: TRBV3-1/TRBV3-2
j_gene: TRBJ1-6
abundance: few
d_gene: TRBD1
CDR3aa: CASRPTPGGSYNSPLHF
CDR3nt: TGTGCCAGCAGACCGACCCCAGGGGGCTCCTATAATTCACCCCTCCACTTT

v_gene: TRBV6-5
j_gene: TRBJ1-2
abundance: .
d_gene: .
CDR3aa: CASRGGGDKNHGYTF
CDR3nt: TGTGCCAGCAGGGGTGGGGGGGATAAGAACCATGGCTACACCTTC

v_gene: TRBV5-5
j_gene: TRBJ2-7
abundance: .
d_gene: TRBD1
CDR3aa: CASSPGQGAEGEQYF
CDR3nt: TGTGCCAGCAGCCCGGGGCAGGGGGCTGAGGGCGAGCAGTACTTC

v_gene: TRBV28
j_gene: TRBJ1-5
abundance: once
d_gene: TRBD1
CDR3aa: CASSILGTANQPQHF
CDR3nt: TGTGCCAGCAGTATCCTCGGGACAGCTAATCAGCCCCAGCATTTT

v_gene: TRBV5-1
j_gene: TRBJ1-1
abundance: once
d_gene: .
CDR3aa: CASSLAQGGQGNRAFF
CDR3nt: TGCGCCAGCAGCTTGGCCCAAGGCGGGCAGGGGAATAGAGCTTTCTTT

v_gene: TRBV9
j_gene: TRBJ2-3
abundance: few
d_gene: .
CDR3aa: CASSTGDTQYF
CDR3nt: TGTGCCAGCAGCACAGGGGATACGCAGTATTTT

v_gene: TRBV5-6
j_gene: TRBJ1-1
abundance: .
d_gene: .
CDR3aa: CASSLKGGTEAFF
CDR3nt: TGTGCCAGCAGCTTGAAAGGGGGCACTGAAGCTTTCTTT

v_gene: TRBV11-2
j_gene: TRBJ2-5
abundance: .
d_gene: TRBD2
CDR3aa: CASSLGLAAERQETQYF
CDR3nt: TGTGCCAGCAGCTTAGGACTAGCCGCAGAGAGGCAAGAGACCCAGTACTTC

v_gene: TRBV7-9
j_gene: TRBJ1-6
abundance: .
d_gene: TRBD1
CDR3aa: CASSWGNRGDNSPLHF
CDR3nt: TGTGCCAGCAGCTGGGGAAACAGGGGCGACAATTCACCCCTCCACTTT

v_gene: TRBV7-8
j_gene: TRBJ2-1
abundance: .
d_gene: TRBD2
CDR3aa: CASSVREEVFNEQFF
CDR3nt: TGTGCCAGCAGCGTCCGGGAGGAGGTTTTTAATGAGCAGTTCTTC

v_gene: TRBV2
j_gene: TRBJ1-5
abundance: .
d_gene: .
CDR3aa: CASSDRTHNQPQHF
CDR3nt: TGTGCCAGCAGTGACCGGACTCATAATCAGCCCCAGCATTTT

v_gene: TRBV6-1
j_gene: TRBJ1-1
abundance: .
d_gene: TRBD1
CDR3aa: CASSELQGASAFF
CDR3nt: TGTGCCAGCAGTGAACTACAGGGGGCAAGTGCTTTCTTT

v_gene: TRBV3-1/TRBV3-2
j_gene: TRBJ2-5
abundance: .
d_gene: .
CDR3aa: CASSGGDPQYF
CDR3nt: TGTGCCAGCAGCGGAGGGGACCCCCAGTACTTC

v_gene: TRBV2
j_gene: TRBJ1-1
abundance: few
d_gene: TRBD1
CDR3aa: CASKSTGKNTEAFF
CDR3nt: TGTGCCAGCAAGTCGACAGGGAAGAACACTGAAGCTTTCTTT

v_gene: TRBV7-7
j_gene: TRBJ2-1
abundance: once
d_gene: TRBD2
CDR3aa: CASSQTSGEGDEQFF
CDR3nt: TGTGCCAGCAGCCAAACTAGCGGGGAGGGCGATGAGCAGTTCTTC

v_gene: TRBV18
j_gene: TRBJ2-3
abundance: once
d_gene: TRBD2
CDR3aa: CASSASGEYTQYF
CDR3nt: TGTGCCAGCTCAGCTAGCGGGGAGTATACGCAGTATTTT

v_gene: TRBV5-1
j_gene: TRBJ2-6
abundance: few
d_gene: .
CDR3aa: CASSRQIGSGANVLTF
CDR3nt: TGCGCCAGCAGCAGACAGATAGGCTCTGGGGCCAACGTCCTGACTTTC

v_gene: TRBV5-1
j_gene: TRBJ1-4
abundance: once
d_gene: TRBD1
CDR3aa: CASSFDRGHNEKLFF
CDR3nt: TGCGCCAGCAGCTTCGACAGGGGACATAATGAAAAACTGTTTTTT

v_gene: TRBV6-4
j_gene: TRBJ2-1
abundance: .
d_gene: TRBD2
CDR3aa: CASSDPTGTSVYNEQFF
CDR3nt: TGTGCCAGCAGTGACCCCACCGGGACTAGCGTTTACAATGAGCAGTTCTTC

v_gene: TRBV10-2
j_gene: TRBJ2-2
abundance: .
d_gene: TRBD1
CDR3aa: CASKRDRDTGELFF
CDR3nt: TGCGCCAGCAAGCGGGACAGGGACACCGGGGAGCTGTTTTTT

v_gene: TRBV5-6
j_gene: TRBJ1-2
abundance: .
d_gene: TRBD1
CDR3aa: CASSRPGQGSHYGYTF
CDR3nt: TGTGCCAGCAGCCGGCCGGGACAGGGATCGCACTATGGCTACACCTTC

v_gene: TRBV7-9
j_gene: TRBJ1-2
abundance: .
d_gene: .
CDR3aa: CASIRGTENYGYTF
CDR3nt: TGTGCCAGCATCCGGGGTACCGAAAACTATGGCTACACCTTC

v_gene: TRBV18
j_gene: TRBJ2-2
abundance: .
d_gene: TRBD1
CDR3aa: CATSTGGSTGELFF
CDR3nt: TGTGCCACTTCGACAGGGGGGAGCACCGGGGAGCTGTTTTTT

v_gene: TRBV6-5
j_gene: TRBJ2-7
abundance: few
d_gene: .
CDR3aa: CAALGAQRYEQYF
CDR3nt: TGTGCCGCCCTGGGAGCGCAACGCTACGAGCAGTACTTC

v_gene: TRBV19
j_gene: TRBJ1-1
abundance: .
d_gene: .
CDR3aa: CASSIEAGTEAFF
CDR3nt: TGTGCCAGTAGTATAGAGGCGGGAACTGAAGCTTTCTTT

v_gene: TRBV27
j_gene: TRBJ1-2
abundance: few
d_gene: TRBD1
CDR3aa: CASSSDRGLGYTF
CDR3nt: TGTGCCAGCAGCTCAGACAGGGGGCTAGGCTACACCTTC

v_gene: TRBV5-1
j_gene: TRBJ1-4
abundance: .
d_gene: .
CDR3aa: CASSLGEGSHEKLFF
CDR3nt: TGCGCCAGCAGCTTAGGAGAGGGCTCTCATGAAAAACTGTTTTTT

v_gene: TRBV6-5
j_gene: TRBJ1-3
abundance: .
d_gene: .
CDR3aa: CASSYDLGPGNTIYF
CDR3nt: TGTGCCAGCAGTTACGATTTGGGCCCTGGAAACACCATATATTTT

v_gene: TRBV5-1
j_gene: TRBJ1-1
abundance: once
d_gene: TRBD1
CDR3aa: CASSFPTGGTEAFF
CDR3nt: TGCGCCAGCAGCTTTCCGACAGGGGGAACTGAAGCTTTCTTT

v_gene: TRBV11-3
j_gene: TRBJ2-3
abundance: .
d_gene: .
CDR3aa: CASSPGSRTDTQYF
CDR3nt: TGTGCCAGCAGCCCCGGGAGCCGCACAGATACGCAGTATTTT

v_gene: TRBV6-6
j_gene: TRBJ2-1
abundance: .
d_gene: .
CDR3aa: CASSHRDQQFF
CDR3nt: TGTGCCAGCAGCCACCGGGATCAACAGTTCTTC

v_gene: TRBV5-1
j_gene: TRBJ1-4
abundance: few
d_gene: .
CDR3aa: CASREGVDRSDKLFF
CDR3nt: TGCGCCAGCAGAGAGGGGGTGGATAGGAGCGACAAACTGTTTTTT

v_gene: TRBV27
j_gene: TRBJ1-1
abundance: .
d_gene: .
CDR3aa: CASSLRGRDTEAFF
CDR3nt: TGTGCCAGCAGTTTAAGGGGGAGAGACACTGAAGCTTTCTTT

v_gene: TRBV27
j_gene: TRBJ1-1
abundance: .
d_gene: .
CDR3aa: CASSLGQRLTEAFF
CDR3nt: TGTGCCAGCAGTTTAGGGCAGCGGCTTACTGAAGCTTTCTTT

v_gene: TRBV29-1
j_gene: TRBJ2-5
abundance: .
d_gene: .
CDR3aa: CSVVGGGQETQYF
CDR3nt: TGCAGCGTGGTAGGGGGGGGACAAGAGACCCAGTACTTC

v_gene: TRBV2
j_gene: TRBJ1-6
abundance: .
d_gene: .
CDR3aa: CASSEFRNSPLHF
CDR3nt: TGTGCCAGCAGTGAATTTCGGAATTCACCCCTCCACTTT

v_gene: TRBV5-4
j_gene: TRBJ2-7
abundance: .
d_gene: .
CDR3aa: CASSLSGNEQYF
CDR3nt: TGTGCCAGCAGCTTGTCAGGGAACGAGCAGTACTTC

v_gene: TRBV13
j_gene: TRBJ2-7
abundance: .
d_gene: TRBD1
CDR3aa: CASSGPGQDSYEQYF
CDR3nt: TGTGCCAGCAGTGGACCGGGACAGGACTCCTACGAGCAGTACTTC

v_gene: TRBV18
j_gene: TRBJ2-7
abundance: .
d_gene: .
CDR3aa: CASSRAGSYEQYF
CDR3nt: TGTGCCAGCTCACGAGCAGGCTCCTACGAGCAGTACTTC

v_gene: TRBV4-1
j_gene: TRBJ2-5
abundance: .
d_gene: TRBD2
CDR3aa: CASSPPTLAGGETQYF
CDR3nt: TGCGCCAGCAGCCCCCCAACCCTGGCGGGAGGCGAGACCCAGTACTTC

v_gene: TRBV18
j_gene: TRBJ1-2
abundance: once
d_gene: TRBD1
CDR3aa: CASSPSGQGGRYTF
CDR3nt: TGTGCCAGCTCACCTTCGGGACAGGGGGGTCGCTACACCTTC

v_gene: TRBV11-2
j_gene: TRBJ2-5
abundance: .
d_gene: TRBD1
CDR3aa: CASSPQGTGGETQYF
CDR3nt: TGTGCCAGCAGCCCGCAGGGGACAGGGGGAGAGACCCAGTACTTC

v_gene: TRBV19
j_gene: TRBJ2-5
abundance: .
d_gene: TRBD2
CDR3aa: CASSIGGSPGASGGVGTQYF
CDR3nt: TGTGCCAGTAGTATTGGCGGTTCGCCTGGGGCTAGCGGAGGGGTAGGGACCCAGTACTTC